The 18 T cell receptor beta chains below all came from one sample that was sequenced in a study of T-cell reconstitution after alpha-beta-depleted transplantation in children. The library targeted TCRbeta and was prepared with unique molecular identifiers. TCRdb re-analysed the PCR reads in MiXCR, keeping a single row per CDR3 protein. The sample contains over 5,000 distinct CDR3 sequences, 16% of which appear only once. Sequencing was performed on PBMCs, mostly from graft donor cells, taken 60 days after TCRalphabeta/CD19-depleted stem cell transplant. The receptors were sampled from a male patient younger than 18 who had a stem cell transplant for acute myeloid leukemia, so the T cells may come from the graft donor.

A note on this clonotype: A read error is likely, as this CDR3 ends without the conserved phenylalanine or tryptophan. The chain employs TRBV20-1 and TRBJ2-7, with D possibly being TRBD1 (5 bases). The CDR3 totals 15 residues. V dropped 0 bases and J dropped 0 bases, with 12 bases sitting between them. CDR1 is DFQATT and CDR2 is SNEGSKA in the germline V gene (reference sequence). CDR3 coding DNA: TGCAGTGCTAGAGATGGGGCGGAAATCTCCTACGAGCAGTACTTG. Amino acids: CSARDGAEISYEQYL.

This clonotype was counted only a few times. The J gene is TRBJ2-2, the V gene TRBV5-1, with 7 bases fitting TRBD1. Unmatched junction bases numbered 6, after V lost 7 bases and J lost 3 bases. Per the germline V gene, CDR1 is SGHRS and CDR2 is YFSETQ. CDR3 length: 14 residues. Written as DNA, the CDR3 is TGCGCCAGCGGGGGACAGTACTACACCGGGGAGCTGTTTTTT. Amino acids: CASGGQYYTGELFF. The full variable domain, in which reference TRBV5-1 and TRBJ2-2 provide the parts outside the CDR3, is KAGVTQTPRYLIKTRGQQVTLSCSPISGHRSVSWYQQTPGQGLQFLFEYFSETQRNKGNFPGRFSGRQFSNSRSEMNVSTLELGDSALYLCASGGQYYTGELFFGEGSRLTVL.

This clonotype came up a few times. The chain couples TRBV20-1 to TRBJ2-1, with 7 bases lining up with TRBD2. CDR3 length: 13 amino acids. The V and J ends lost 1 base and 5 bases, in that order; junction bases with no gene match: 2. Per germline, CDR1 DFQATT and CDR2 SNEGSKA (reference sequence). As DNA, the CDR3 is TGCAGTGCTAGAGGGCTAGCGGACAATGAGCAGTTCTTC. It is translated as CSARGLADNEQFF.

This clonotype occurred a few times. The V call is TRBV20-1, the J call TRBJ2-3; no firm D call. Trimming removed 5 bases from V and 0 bases from J, with 12 bases in between. The CDR3 extends over 14 amino acids. Per the germline V gene, CDR1 is DFQATT and CDR2 is SNEGSKA (reference sequence). The CDR3, as DNA: TGCAGTGCTCTCGCGGATCCGAGCACAGATACGCAGTATTTT. Translation: CSALADPSTDTQYF.

V and J are TRBV6-2 or TRBV6-3 and TRBJ2-1; 13 nucleotides line up with TRBD2. Germline lookup yields CDR1 MNHEY and CDR2 SVGEGT. This CDR3 is built from 18 residues. J gave up 9 bases and V 6 bases, and 17 bases lay outside the gene matches. CDR3 residues: CASSSPFGTSGKLGEQFF. The DNA for the CDR3 is TGTGCCAGCAGCTCACCCTTCGGGACTAGCGGGAAGCTAGGTGAGCAGTTCTTC.

The chain employs TRBV4-3 and TRBJ2-3; D ambiguous. V shed 4 bases and J shed 1 base, with 18 bases lying between them. There are 17 residues in the CDR3. In germline, CDR1 is LGHNA, CDR2 YSLEER. This CDR3 reads CASSRRGSSSGTDTQYF. As DNA, the CDR3 is TGCGCCAGCAGCCGGAGAGGAAGCTCATCAGGCACAGATACGCAGTATTTT.

In this sample, this clonotype is medium-sized. The gene calls are TRBV30 and TRBJ2-1; D uncertain. Trimming stripped 2 bases from V and 6 bases from J, with 11 bases between. Germline V gene lookup returns CDR1 GTSNPN and CDR2 SVGIG (reference sequence). This CDR3 contains 13 residues. The CDR3 sequence: CAWSWVVGNEQFF. The CDR3 region has the DNA TGTGCCTGGAGTTGGGTTGTCGGCAATGAGCAGTTCTTC.

This clonotype is medium-sized by share. This chain links TRBV20-1 with TRBJ2-7; 11 bases agree with TRBD2. The CDR3 runs 14 residues. Germline V gene data show CDR1 as DFQATT and CDR2 as SNEGSKA (reference sequence). The trim removed 1 base at V and 4 bases at J, leaving 3 bases unmatched. DNA of the CDR3: TGCAGTGCTAGAGTAGCGGGAGGGGTATACGAGCAGTACTTC. Residues: CSARVAGGVYEQYF.

The chain uses TRBV7-3 and TRBJ2-7; 8 nucleotides match TRBD2. This CDR3 spans 14 amino acids. The junction had 5 bases not matched to a gene; V was cut back by 6 bases and J by 1 base. CDR1 and CDR2 (germline): SGHTA, FQGTGA. The CDR3 DNA is TGTGCCAGCAGTCTCTCGGGGGGGTCCTACGAGCAGTACTTC. Translating gives CASSLSGGSYEQYF.

The sample holds a few counts of this clonotype. This chain uses TRBV4-3 with TRBJ2-4, with D perhaps TRBD2 (5 bases). Germline CDR1 and CDR2: LGHNA and YSLEER. Trimming shortened V by 4 bases and J by 3 bases, and 25 bases separated the two germline ends. The CDR3 spans 19 residues. CDR3 sequence (DNA): TGCGCCAGCAGCCCTCCCCGGGGTTTGTTCCTCGGTGACAAAAACATTCAGTACTTC. The encoded protein is CASSPPRGLFLGDKNIQYF.

This clonotype is classed as medium-sized. The rearrangement links TRBV5-1 to TRBJ2-7; 9 bases line up with TRBD1. Per the germline V gene, CDR1 is SGHRS and CDR2 is YFSETQ. The V and J ends lost 1 base and 4 bases, in that order; junction bases with no gene match: 9. CDR3 length: 16 residues. CDR3: CASSLLGTGLVYEQYF. In DNA, the CDR3 is TGCGCCAGCAGCTTGTTGGGGACAGGGCTAGTTTACGAGCAGTACTTC.

The V gene is TRBV20-1, the J gene TRBJ2-1; tentative D call: TRBD2 (6 bases). Deletions cut 7 bases from V and 6 bases from J, with 16 bases between. The CDR3 is 13 amino acids. Germline CDR1 and CDR2: DFQATT and SNEGSKA (reference sequence). The CDR3 sequence is CSVRWAGSNEQFF. The CDR3 region has the DNA TGCAGTGTAAGATGGGCCGGGAGCAATGAGCAGTTCTTC.

In its sample, this clonotype is medium-sized. The rearrangement uses TRBV6-6 and TRBJ2-1; 10 bases match TRBD2. Germline V CDR1 and CDR2: MNHNY, SVGAGI (reference sequence). Trimming removed 4 bases from V and 7 bases from J; junction bases left unmatched: 4. This CDR3 spans 14 amino acids. This chain's CDR3 is CASSSSGSVNEQFF. DNA of the CDR3: TGTGCCAGCAGTTCTAGCGGGAGTGTAAATGAGCAGTTCTTC.

This clonotype is medium-sized within its sample. The CDR3 bases are TGCAGCGCCGCCTCGGGGGGCACTGAAGCTTTCTTT. Its protein product is CSAASGGTEAFF. The chain employs TRBV29-1 and TRBJ1-1, with D perhaps TRBD1 (5 bases). Germline V CDR1 and CDR2: SQVTM, ANQGSEA. CDR3 length: 12 amino acids. V lost 7 bases and J lost 4, with 13 bases in between.

This clonotype is medium-sized by share. The CDR3 reads CASSLAGGPVNEQFF. DNA of the CDR3: TGTGCCAGCAGCTTAGCGGGAGGGCCGGTCAATGAGCAGTTCTTC. This chain joins TRBV7-9 and TRBJ2-1; 7 bases agree with TRBD2. Germline CDR1 reads SEHNR; CDR2 reads FQNEAQ (reference sequence). CDR3 size: 15 residues. Losses at the gene ends were 0 bases for V and 6 bases for J; bases not matched to a gene: 5.

CDR3: CASRPPGGRLETQYF. The CDR3 coding sequence is TGTGCCAGCAGACCACCCGGGGGCCGGCTAGAGACCCAGTACTTC. The J gene is TRBJ2-5, the V gene TRBV6-2 or TRBV6-3, with D perhaps being TRBD1 or TRBD2 (6 bases each). The germline gives CDR1 MNHEY, CDR2 SVGEGT. The CDR3 has 15 residues. V was shortened by 6 bases and J by 4 bases, with 18 bases between the two germline ends.

This clonotype was detected only a few times. The genes are TRBV10-1 and TRBJ1-2; 7 nucleotides match TRBD1. This CDR3 has 14 residues. The junction had 7 bases not matched to a gene; V was cut back by 6 bases and J by 3 bases. Germline CDR1 is WNHNN and CDR2 is SYGVQD (reference sequence). The CDR3 sequence is CASSPPGQDYGYTF. For the CDR3, the DNA is TGCGCCAGCAGCCCCCCAGGACAGGACTATGGCTACACCTTC.

The chain uses TRBV3-1 and TRBJ1-2, with D perhaps matching TRBD1 (5 bases). V gave up 1 base and J gave up 6 bases, with 9 bases separating them. The CDR3 has 13 residues. Germline V gene data show CDR1 as LGHDT and CDR2 as YNNKEL (reference sequence). CDR3 sequence (DNA): TGTGCCAGCAGCCAAGGCCAGGGCCATGGCTACACCTTC. Translation gives CASSQGQGHGYTF.